The clone carrying this TCR beta chain was seen a single time. This sample was included in a study of blood T cell repertoires in COVID-19. Study-wide background: Some COVID-19 samples were acute and others convalescent; all came from the United States, Italy and Spain. Sources were T cells, B-cell-depleted T cells, or PBMCs; the material itself was cDNA or gDNA.

The V gene end was trimmed by 4 bases and the J gene end by 3 bases; junction bases not matched to a gene: 5. Germline V CDR1 and CDR2: ENHRY, SYGVKD. This CDR3 region has 17 residues. In the study's own analysis: Reference gene primer amplification in the assay estimated nucleated cell counts. Data came from immunoSEQ multiplex PCR; TCRdb stores just in-frame clones and leaves some out. That table gives V, J and clone size, and the DNA gave D and trimming. The sample consists of about 97,000 clones, approximately 90% of them appearing once. The V call is TRBV10-3, the J call TRBJ2-5; TRBD2 matches at 16 bases. The specimen sequenced was peripheral blood. The sequence was obtained from a woman aged 45 to 65 with COVID-19, enrolled during active disease. CDR3 bases: TGTGCCATCAGTGTGGGGACTAGCGGGGGGGCTAAAGAGACCCAGTACTTC. Protein sequence: CAISVGTSGGAKETQYF.